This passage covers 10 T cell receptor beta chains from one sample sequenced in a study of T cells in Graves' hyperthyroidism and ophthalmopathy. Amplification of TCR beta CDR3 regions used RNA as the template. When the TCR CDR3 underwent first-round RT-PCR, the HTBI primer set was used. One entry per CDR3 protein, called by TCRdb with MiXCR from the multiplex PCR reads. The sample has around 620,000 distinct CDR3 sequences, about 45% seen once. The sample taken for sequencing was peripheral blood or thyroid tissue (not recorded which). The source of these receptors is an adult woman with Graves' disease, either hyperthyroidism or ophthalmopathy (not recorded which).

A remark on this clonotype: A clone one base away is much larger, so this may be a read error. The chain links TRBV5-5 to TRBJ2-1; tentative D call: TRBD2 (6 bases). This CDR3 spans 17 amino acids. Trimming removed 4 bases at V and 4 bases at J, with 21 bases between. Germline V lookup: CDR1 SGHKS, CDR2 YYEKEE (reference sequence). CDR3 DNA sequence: TGTGCCAGCAGCGTGGGGGGTAGCGGAAACGATTACAATGAGCAGTTCTTC. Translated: CASSVGGSGNDYNEQFF.

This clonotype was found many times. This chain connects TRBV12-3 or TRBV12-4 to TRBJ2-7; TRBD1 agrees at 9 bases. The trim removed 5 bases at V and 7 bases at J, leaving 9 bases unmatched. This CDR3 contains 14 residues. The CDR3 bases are TGTGCCAGCAGTCTGGGACAGGGATCGGGAGAGCAGTACTTC. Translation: CASSLGQGSGEQYF.

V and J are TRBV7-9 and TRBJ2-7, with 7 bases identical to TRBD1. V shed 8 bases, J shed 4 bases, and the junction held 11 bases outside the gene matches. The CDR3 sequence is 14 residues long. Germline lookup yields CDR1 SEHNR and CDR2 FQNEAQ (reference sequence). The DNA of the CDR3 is TGTGCCAGCTCGTCCGGGACAGACATGTACGAGCAGTACTTC. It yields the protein CASSSGTDMYEQYF.

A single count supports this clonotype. The CDR3 here is CSAQTGAHANTIYF. CDR3 DNA: TGCAGTGCCCAGACAGGGGCCCATGCGAACACCATATATTTT. This chain joins TRBV20-1 and TRBJ1-3; 8 bases are a match to TRBD1. Germline V lookup: CDR1 DFQATT, CDR2 SNEGSKA (reference sequence). This CDR3 spans 14 amino acids. Trimming at V came to 6 bases and at J to 7 bases, leaving 11 bases not matched to a gene.

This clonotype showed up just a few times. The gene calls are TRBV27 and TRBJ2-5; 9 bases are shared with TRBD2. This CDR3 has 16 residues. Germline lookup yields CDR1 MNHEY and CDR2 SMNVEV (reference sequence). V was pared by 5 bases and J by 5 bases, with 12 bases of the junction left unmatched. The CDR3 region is CASSRTPSGMGETQYF. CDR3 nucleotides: TGTGCCAGCAGTCGAACCCCTAGCGGGATGGGGGAGACCCAGTACTTC.

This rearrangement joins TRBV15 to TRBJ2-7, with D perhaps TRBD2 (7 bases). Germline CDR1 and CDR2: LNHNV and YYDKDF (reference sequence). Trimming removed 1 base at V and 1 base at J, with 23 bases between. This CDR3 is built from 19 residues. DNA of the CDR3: TGTGCCACCAGCAGAGTGCGTCTAGGGGGACGGGACTATTCCTACGAGCAGTACTTC. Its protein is CATSRVRLGGRDYSYEQYF.

CDR3 sequence reads: CSASKAGNQPQHF. The DNA of the CDR3 is TGCAGTGCTAGTAAGGCAGGCAATCAGCCCCAGCATTTT. J is TRBJ1-5 and V is TRBV20-1, with unresolved D. The CDR3 covers 13 residues. Trimming took 3 bases from V and 2 from J, leaving 8 bases between them. Germline CDR1 is DFQATT and CDR2 is SNEGSKA (reference sequence).

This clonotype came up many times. The CDR3 region is CASRGLGVEQFF. For the CDR3, the DNA is TGTGCCAGCAGAGGACTAGGCGTTGAGCAGTTCTTC. The chain is built from TRBV6-5 and TRBJ2-1, with 7 bases that match TRBD2. CDR1 is MNHEY, CDR2 SVGAGI, per germline. The V and J ends lost 6 bases and 9 bases, in that order; junction bases with no gene match: 5. This CDR3 is built from 12 residues.

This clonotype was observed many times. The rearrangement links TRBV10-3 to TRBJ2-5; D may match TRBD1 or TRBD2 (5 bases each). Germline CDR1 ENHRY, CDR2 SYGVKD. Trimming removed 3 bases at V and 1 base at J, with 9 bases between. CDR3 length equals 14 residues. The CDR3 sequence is CAISEAGTQETQYF. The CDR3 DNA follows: TGTGCCATCAGTGAAGCCGGGACCCAAGAGACCCAGTACTTC.

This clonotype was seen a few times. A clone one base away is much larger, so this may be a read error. CDR3 protein: CASSPWTVENTGAFF. CDR3 DNA sequence: TGCGCCAGCAGCCCATGGACGGTGGAGAACACTGGAGCTTTCTTT. V and J are TRBV5-1 and TRBJ1-1, with unresolved D. Germline CDR1 and CDR2: SGHRS and YFSETQ. The CDR3 sequence is 15 residues long.